This T cell receptor (beta chain) came from a study of identical twins. This clonotype was counted a few times. In TCRdb, the 5' RACE reads were re-called with MiXCR into one record per CDR3 protein. The repertoire includes 550,000 to 700,000 distinct CDR3 sequences, roughly 20% of them detected once, and more than 4% sits in the top ten. The same sample was also used in a study of T cells expressing NK-cell markers. As that report states: Specificity for HCMV among expanded NKG2C+ T cell clones was not established.

The TCR originated in a woman aged 18-29 years in good health. Sequenced: PBMCs.

CDR3 nucleotide sequence: TGTGCCAGCAGTCGTGGGGATGGTGGGAATGAAAAACTGTTTTTT. It yields the protein CASSRGDGGNEKLFF. The chain couples TRBV27 to TRBJ1-4; no firm D call. Per germline, CDR1 MNHEY and CDR2 SMNVEV (reference sequence). The CDR3 extends over 15 amino acids. V lost 5 bases and J 5 bases, leaving 15 bases between the germline ends.